This T cell receptor beta chain emerged from a study of blood T cell repertoires in COVID-19. Across the whole study: Whether acute or convalescent, the COVID-19 samples came from the United States, Italy and Spain. T cells, B-cell-depleted T cells, or PBMCs supplied cDNA or gDNA.

V was shortened by 5 bases and J by 7 bases, with 6 bases between the two germline ends. The CDR3 is 12 residues long. CDR1 MNHNY and CDR2 SVGAGI come from the germline V gene (reference sequence). Original methodology: Reference gene primers were amplified, and this amplification served to estimate nucleated cell counts. The method was immunoSEQ multiplex PCR; TCRdb's version includes in-frame clones alone and lacks a portion of them. Clone size and the V and J calls come from that table; the DNA yielded D and trimming. The data contain 110,000 or so clones, 84% of them singletons. V and J are TRBV6-6 and TRBJ1-6; D is unresolved. The sequence was collected from a woman at least 80 years old with active or convalescent COVID-19. Source material: peripheral blood. CDR3 amino acids: CASSNTNSPLHF. The CDR3 bases are TGTGCCAGCAGTAACACGAATTCACCCCTCCACTTT.